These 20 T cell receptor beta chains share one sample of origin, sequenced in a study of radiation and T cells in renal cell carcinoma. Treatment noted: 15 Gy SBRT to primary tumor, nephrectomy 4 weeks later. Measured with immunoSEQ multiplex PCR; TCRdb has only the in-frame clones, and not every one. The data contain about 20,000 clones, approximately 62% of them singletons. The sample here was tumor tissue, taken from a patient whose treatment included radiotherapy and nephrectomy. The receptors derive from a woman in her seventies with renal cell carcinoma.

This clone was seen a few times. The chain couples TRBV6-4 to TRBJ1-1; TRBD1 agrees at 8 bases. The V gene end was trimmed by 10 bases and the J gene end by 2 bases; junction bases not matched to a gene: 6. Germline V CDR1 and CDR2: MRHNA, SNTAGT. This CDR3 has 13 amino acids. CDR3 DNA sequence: TGTGCCACTTCGACAGGGGCAAACACTGAAGCTTTCTTT. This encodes CATSTGANTEAFF.

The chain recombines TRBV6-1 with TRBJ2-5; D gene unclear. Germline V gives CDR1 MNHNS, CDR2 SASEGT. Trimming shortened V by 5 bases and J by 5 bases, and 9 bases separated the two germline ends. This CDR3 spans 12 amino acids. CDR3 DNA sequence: TGTGCCAGCAGTTATGGAGCGGAGACCCAGTACTTC. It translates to CASSYGAETQYF.

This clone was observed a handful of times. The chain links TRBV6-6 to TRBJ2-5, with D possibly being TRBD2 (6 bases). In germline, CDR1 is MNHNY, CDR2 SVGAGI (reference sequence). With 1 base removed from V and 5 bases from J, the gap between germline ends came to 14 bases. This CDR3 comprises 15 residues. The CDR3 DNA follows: TGTGCCAGCAGTTACTGGGCAGGCCGGGAGGAGACCCAGTACTTC. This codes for CASSYWAGREETQYF.

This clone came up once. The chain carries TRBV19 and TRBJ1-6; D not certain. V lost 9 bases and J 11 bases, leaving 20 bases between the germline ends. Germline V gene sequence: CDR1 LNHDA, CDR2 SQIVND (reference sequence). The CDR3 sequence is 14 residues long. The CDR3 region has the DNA TGTGCCAGCAGCAGAGATTATAGTGCCCCACCCCTCCACTTT. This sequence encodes CASSRDYSAPPLHF. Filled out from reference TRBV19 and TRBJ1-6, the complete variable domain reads DGGITQSPKYLFRKEGQNVTLSCEQNLNHDAMYWYRQDPGQGLRLIYYSQIVNDFQKGDIAEGYSVSREKKESFPLTVTSAQKNPTAFYLCASSRDYSAPPLHFGNGTRLTVT.

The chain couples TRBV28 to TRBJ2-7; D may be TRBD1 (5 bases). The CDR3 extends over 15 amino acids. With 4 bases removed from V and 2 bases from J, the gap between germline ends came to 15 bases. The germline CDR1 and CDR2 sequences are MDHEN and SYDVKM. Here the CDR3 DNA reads TGTGCCAGCAGTTCTCGGACAATTACGACCTACGAGCAGTACTTC. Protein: CASSSRTITTYEQYF.

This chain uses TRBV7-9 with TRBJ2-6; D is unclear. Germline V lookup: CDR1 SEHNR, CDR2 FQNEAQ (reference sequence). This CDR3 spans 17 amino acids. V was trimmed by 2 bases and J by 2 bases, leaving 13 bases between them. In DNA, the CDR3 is TGTGCCAGCAGCTTATGGTCAGCTTCCCCTGGGGCCAACGTCCTGACTTTC. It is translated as CASSLWSASPGANVLTF. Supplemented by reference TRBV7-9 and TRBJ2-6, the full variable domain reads DTGVSQNPRHKITKRGQNVTFRCDPISEHNRLYWYRQTLGQGPEFLTYFQNEAQLEKSRLLSDRFSAERPKGSFSTLEIQRTEQGDSAMYLCASSLWSASPGANVLTFGAGSRLTVL.

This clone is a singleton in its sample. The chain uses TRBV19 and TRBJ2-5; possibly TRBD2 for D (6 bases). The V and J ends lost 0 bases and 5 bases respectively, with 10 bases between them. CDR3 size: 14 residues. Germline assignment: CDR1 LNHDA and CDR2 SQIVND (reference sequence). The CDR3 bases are TGTGCCAGTAGTATAGATGGGGCGGGGGAGACCCAGTACTTC. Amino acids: CASSIDGAGETQYF.

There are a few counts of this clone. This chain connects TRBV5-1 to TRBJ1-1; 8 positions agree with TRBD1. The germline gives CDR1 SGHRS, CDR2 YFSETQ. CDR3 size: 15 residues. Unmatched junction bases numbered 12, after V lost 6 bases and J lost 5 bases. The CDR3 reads CASMMQGAPRTEAFF. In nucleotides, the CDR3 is TGCGCCAGCATGATGCAGGGGGCACCACGTACTGAAGCTTTCTTT.

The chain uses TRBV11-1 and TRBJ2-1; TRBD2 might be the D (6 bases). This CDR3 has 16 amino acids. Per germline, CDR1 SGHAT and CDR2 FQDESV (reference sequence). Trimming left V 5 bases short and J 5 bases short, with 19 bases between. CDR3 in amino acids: CASSPPGTGVNNEQFF. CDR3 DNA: TGTGCCAGCAGCCCTCCAGGGACGGGGGTGAACAATGAGCAGTTCTTC.

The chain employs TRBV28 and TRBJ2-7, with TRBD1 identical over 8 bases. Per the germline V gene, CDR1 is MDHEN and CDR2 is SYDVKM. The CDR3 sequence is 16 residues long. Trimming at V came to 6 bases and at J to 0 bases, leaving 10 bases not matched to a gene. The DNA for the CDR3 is TGTGCCAGCAGCAACACCCGGACAGGGTACTCCTACGAGCAGTACTTC. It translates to CASSNTRTGYSYEQYF.

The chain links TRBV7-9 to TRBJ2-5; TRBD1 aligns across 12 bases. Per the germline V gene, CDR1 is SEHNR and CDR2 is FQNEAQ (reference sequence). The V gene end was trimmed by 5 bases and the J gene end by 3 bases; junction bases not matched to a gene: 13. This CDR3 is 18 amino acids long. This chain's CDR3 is CASSMPPGTGGAEETQYF. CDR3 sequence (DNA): TGTGCCAGCAGCATGCCTCCCGGGACAGGGGGCGCAGAAGAGACCCAGTACTTC.

CDR3 protein: CASSSDSSYGYTF. As DNA, the CDR3 is TGTGCCAGCAGCTCCGACAGCTCCTATGGCTACACCTTC. V gene TRBV5-4 combines with J gene TRBJ1-2; D may be TRBD1 (5 bases). V was pared by 3 bases and J by 4 bases, with 10 bases between. CDR3 length: 13 residues. The germline V gene encodes CDR1 SGHNT and CDR2 YYREEE (reference sequence).

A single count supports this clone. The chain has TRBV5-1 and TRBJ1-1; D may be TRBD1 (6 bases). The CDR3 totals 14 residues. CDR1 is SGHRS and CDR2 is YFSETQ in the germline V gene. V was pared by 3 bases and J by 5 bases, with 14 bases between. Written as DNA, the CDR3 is TGCGCCAGCAGCTGGGGGCCCGGGGGGACTGAAGCTTTCTTT. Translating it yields CASSWGPGGTEAFF.

In nucleotides, the CDR3 is TGTGCCAGCAGCGCCCCTGGGACAGGGGGTTGGGGCTACACCTTC. Its translation is CASSAPGTGGWGYTF. The chain employs TRBV9 and TRBJ1-2, with 11 bases that match TRBD1. V dropped 3 bases and J dropped 8; count of bases not matched to a gene: 9. CDR1 is SGDLS, CDR2 YYNGEE, per germline. There are 15 residues in the CDR3.

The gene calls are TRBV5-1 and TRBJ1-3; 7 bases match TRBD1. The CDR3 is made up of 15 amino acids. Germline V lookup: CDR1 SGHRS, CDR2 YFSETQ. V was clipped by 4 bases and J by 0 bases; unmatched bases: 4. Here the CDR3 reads CASSGGQTSGNTIYF. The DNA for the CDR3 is TGCGCCAGCAGCGGGGGACAGACCTCTGGAAACACCATATATTTT.

For the CDR3, the DNA is TGTGCCAGCAGCCTCCCCCTAGCGGGGGGGCGTGAAGAGACCCAGTACTTC. Protein product: CASSLPLAGGREETQYF. The rearrangement uses TRBV28 and TRBJ2-5; 12 nucleotides match TRBD2. CDR1 is MDHEN, CDR2 SYDVKM, per germline. The CDR3 extends over 17 amino acids. The J segment lost 3 bases and the V segment lost 6 bases, leaving 11 bases of the junction unmatched.

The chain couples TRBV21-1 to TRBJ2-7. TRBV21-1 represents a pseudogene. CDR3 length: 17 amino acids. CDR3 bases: TGTGCCAGCAGCAAAATCCCTAAGGGATTTGATCCCTACGAGCAGTACTTC. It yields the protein CASSKIPKGFDPYEQYF.

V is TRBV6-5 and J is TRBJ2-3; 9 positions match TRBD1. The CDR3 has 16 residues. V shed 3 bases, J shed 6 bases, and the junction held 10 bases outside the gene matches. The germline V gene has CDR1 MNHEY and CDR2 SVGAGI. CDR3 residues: CASSYSSGTGSDTQYF. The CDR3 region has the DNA TGTGCCAGCAGTTATTCCTCCGGGACAGGGTCCGATACGCAGTATTTT.

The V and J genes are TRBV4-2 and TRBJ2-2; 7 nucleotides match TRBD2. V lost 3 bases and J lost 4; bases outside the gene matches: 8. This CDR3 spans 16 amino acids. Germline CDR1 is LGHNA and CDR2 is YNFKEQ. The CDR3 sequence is CASSHSMGGSTGELFF. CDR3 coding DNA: TGTGCCAGCAGCCACTCGATGGGGGGGAGCACCGGGGAGCTGTTTTTT.

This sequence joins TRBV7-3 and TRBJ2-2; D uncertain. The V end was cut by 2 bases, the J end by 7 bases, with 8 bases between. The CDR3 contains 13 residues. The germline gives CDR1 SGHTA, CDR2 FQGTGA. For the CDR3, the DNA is TGTGCCAGCAGCTTAGTGGACGGCGGGGAGCTGTTTTTT. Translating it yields CASSLVDGGELFF.